This T cell receptor (beta chain) was identified in a study of vaccination and CD4 T cells after COVID-19 (dated by TCRdb to 2021 to 2024). About the study as a whole: Convalescent patients had a positive SARS-CoV-2 result on nasal swab PCR, and of these patients, several had mild disease and one had severe disease. The convalescent cohort included six males and four females, with two Hispanic individuals, seven Caucasians, two Asians and one multiracial person. Each participant got two doses of either the Pfizer-BioNTech BNT162b2 vaccine (n=8) or the Moderna mRNA-1273 vaccine (n=2). Post-COVID blood samples from convalescent patients were collected a median of around 100 days after diagnosis, with a range of roughly 30 to 161 days. The time from the second vaccine dose to post-vaccine blood sampling had a median of roughly 79 days and ranged from about 12 to 250 days. Culture stimuli were overlapping spike peptide pools from SARS-CoV-2 and from the common cold coronaviruses HCoV-NL63, HCoV-OC43 and HCoV-229E. Control cultures used a CEFX viral epitope pool as positive control, an HIV-1 Nef peptide pool as negative control, or no peptide. In around ten COVID-19 convalescent patients and several infection-naive healthy vaccine recipients, the spike-specific CD4+ TCR repertoire before mRNA vaccination was compared with the repertoire after mRNA vaccination. Beyond this particular receptor, the publication reports: The number of convalescent patients in the study was relatively small, and the study did not examine early timepoints following natural infection. The median count of SARS-CoV-2-reactive clonotypes went up from some 23 after infection to approximately 40 after vaccination, although the change was not significant. In convalescent patients, nearly all vaccine-specific clones (304 of 307) were found to be mono-reactive for SARS-CoV-2 spike rather than cross-reactive with common cold coronaviruses. Among convalescent patients, a median roughly 90% of the SARS-CoV-2-reactive clones seen after vaccination appeared only after vaccination, which suggests priming specific to the vaccine.

Receptor libraries were prepared by PCR. TCR sequencing of DNA from cultured CD4+ T cells used the Oncomine TCR Beta short-read assay at the Johns Hopkins FTIC core. The QIAamp micro DNA kit was used to extract genomic DNA from the cultured CD4+ T cells. Oncomine TCR Beta libraries from cultured CD4+ T cells were pooled using unique dual indexes and sequenced on an Illumina iSeq 100. For the original study's pipeline: Non-productive sequences were filtered out, and CDR3s that did not start with C, did not end with F or W, or were shorter than 7 amino acids were discarded. The MANAFEST web application was used to identify antigen-specific clonotypes by comparing peptide-stimulated wells against reference wells and other culture wells. To be called positive, a clone needed an FDR below 0.05, an odds ratio above 5, and a productive frequency above 0.1% in at least two of three replicate wells. Cross-reactive clonotypes were defined as significantly expanded in both SARS-CoV-2 spike wells and at least one common cold coronavirus spike condition. CDR3 homology was assessed with Levenshtein distances (stringdist) and unrooted phylogenetic trees (ape) in R version 3.6.1. TCRdb's own reprocessing of the public reads used fastp at Q25 and MiXCR and kept productive beta chains. Each CDR3 protein gets just one entry, which takes the most common genes and DNA from the rows behind it. These V and J calls derive from TCRdb rather than the authors' analysis. The sample table contains just under 20,000 distinct CDR3 sequences; only one count was recorded for around half of them. The ten most abundant clones make up less than 4.5% of the sample.

A note on this clonotype: It lacks a known antigen. The sample holds no much larger clone one base away, and base qualities are not on file.

Explained via the paper, the treatment or condition label denotes: roughly nine-day PBMC culture with coronavirus spike peptide pools or control peptides (ViraFEST assay). The study used the ViraFEST assay, which expanded antigen-specific T cells with peptide pools and then identified expanded clonotypes by TCR sequencing. The positive SARS-CoV-2 PCR tests of the convalescent patients were dated from March to December 2020, before the Alpha, Beta and Delta variants emerged in the United States. Approximately 1.8 million PBMCs per well were cultured in IMDM with roughly 5% human AB serum and about 9.7 IU/ml IL-2, plus 10 ug/ml peptide pools. Half of the culture medium was replaced with fresh IL-2-containing medium on days 3 and 7. Once the cells had been in culture for ten to eleven days, the EasySep CD4+ T cell isolation kit was used to isolate CD4+ T cells by negative selection. Ficoll-Paque Plus gradient centrifugation was used to isolate PBMCs from whole blood, and the isolated PBMCs were then either used fresh or cryopreserved at -140C. In general, triplicate wells were set up for every culture condition.

Sequences MNHNS (CDR1) and SASEGT (CDR2) are obtained from the germline V gene. V was cut back by 6 bases and J by 0 bases, leaving a gap of 8 bases between them. The CDR3 covers 13 residues, taking in both the cysteine and the phenylalanine. Only the CDR3 DNA is retained, 39 bases long and in frame from the first base. Sample: CD4+ T cells from blood, cultured in vitro, taken before SARS-CoV-2 vaccination. Recombination connected TRBV6-1 to TRBJ1-2; a tentative D match to TRBD1 spans 6 bases. This clonotype was sampled from a human donor who had recovered from COVID-19. CDR3 loop: CASRGTTNYGYTF. The DNA is as follows: TGTGCCAGCAGGGGGACAACTAACTATGGCTACACCTTC.